What follows are 5 T cell receptor beta chains derived from one specimen sequenced in a study of OX40 agonist ivuxolimab in advanced cancers. Libraries were prepared by immunoSEQ multiplex PCR; TCRdb keeps only in-frame clonotypes and omits some of them. The data show around 56,000 clones, with about 85% seen just once and roughly 4.7% held by the top ten. This material consisted of CD4+ or CD8+ T cells sorted from blood, taken in a trial of the OX40 agonist ivuxolimab. The receptors come from an adult with an advanced solid tumor such as melanoma, head and neck, liver or kidney cancer.

J is TRBJ2-3 and V is TRBV6-1; D may be TRBD2 (5 bases). The CDR3 consists of 14 residues. Trimming took 3 bases from V and 3 from J, leaving 10 bases between them. Germline lookup yields CDR1 MNHNS and CDR2 SASEGT. For the CDR3, the DNA is TGTGCCAGCAGTGATGTCGGGGAAACAGATACGCAGTATTTT. Encoded protein: CASSDVGETDTQYF.

The chain uses TRBV29-1 and TRBJ1-1; D is ambiguous. The CDR3 covers 12 residues. Germline-derived CDR1 and CDR2 are SQVTM and ANQGSEA. V lost 4 bases and J lost 0, with 6 bases in between. For the CDR3, the DNA is TGCAGCGTTGGCTCGGTGAACACTGAAGCTTTCTTT. This codes for CSVGSVNTEAFF.

This clone was seen only once. The J gene is TRBJ2-7, the V gene TRBV4-1; D gene unclear. The V end lost 4 bases, the J end lost 0 bases, and 16 bases lay between the germline ends. The CDR3 loop spans 16 amino acids. Looked up from germline, CDR1 is MGHRA and CDR2 is YSYEKL. CDR3 nucleotides: TGCGCCAGCAGCCCTACCGTAGTCAGGAGCTCCTACGAGCAGTACTTC. Translation gives CASSPTVVRSSYEQYF.

The chain couples TRBV11-2 to TRBJ2-1, with 11 positions matching TRBD2. The CDR3 has 17 amino acids. V shed 5 bases, J shed 2 bases, and the junction held 8 bases outside the gene matches. Germline V gene data show CDR1 as SGHAT and CDR2 as FQNNGV. The CDR3 DNA reads as TGTGCCAGCAGCCCCAATCTAGCGGGAGGAGCCTACAATGAGCAGTTCTTC. Its protein is CASSPNLAGGAYNEQFF.

The chain uses TRBV6-5 and TRBJ2-7, with 7 positions matching TRBD2. Germline V gene sequence: CDR1 MNHEY, CDR2 SVGAGI. With V trimmed by 5 bases and J by 2 bases, 6 bases remained unmatched. The CDR3 length is 14 residues. DNA for the CDR3: TGTGCCAGCAGTCTTAAAGCGGGACCCTACGAGCAGTACTTC. It encodes CASSLKAGPYEQYF.